These 30 T cell receptor beta chains were sequenced from one sample in a study of human T cells and chemical hapten exposure. Indicated time point: patch test 1, 2 weeks after DPC sensitization. Described treatment: therapeutic diphenylcyclopropenone sensitization with weekly scalp DPC. In TCRdb, the RACE reads were re-called with MiXCR into one record per CDR3 protein. Of more than 80,000 distinct CDR3 sequences in the sample, 7% to 8% were seen once. Sequenced material: whole blood, taken in connection with sensitization to the hapten diphenylcyclopropenone (DPC). The origin of the receptors is a woman in her 30s with alopecia areata. Some clones in this sample may be carry-over from other donors' samples.

This clonotype occurred many times. V is TRBV7-2 and J is TRBJ2-7, with 9 bases identical to TRBD1. With V trimmed by 4 bases and J by 3 bases, 10 bases remained unmatched. CDR1 is SGHTA and CDR2 is FQGNSA in the germline V gene. This CDR3 contains 16 residues. This chain's CDR3 is CASSSTWTGANYEQYF. For the CDR3, the DNA is TGTGCCAGCAGCTCGACATGGACAGGGGCGAACTACGAGCAGTACTTC.

This clonotype was recorded at least ten times. The chain carries TRBV6-2 or TRBV6-3 and TRBJ2-5, with 9 nucleotides matching TRBD2. CDR1 is MNHEY and CDR2 is SVGEGT in the germline V gene. J lost 8 bases, V lost 6 bases, and 13 bases had no gene match. CDR3 length equals 15 residues. The CDR3 reads CASRPIAGVIGTQYF. The CDR3 DNA is TGTGCCAGCAGACCAATAGCGGGGGTGATCGGAACCCAGTACTTC.

The chain employs TRBV20-1 and TRBJ2-7; TRBD1 agrees at 9 bases. This CDR3 spans 15 amino acids. The germline CDR1 and CDR2 sequences are DFQATT and SNEGSKA (reference sequence). V was clipped by 5 bases and J by 3 bases; unmatched bases: 11. CDR3 sequence: CSALYSGTGHYEQYF. DNA of the CDR3: TGCAGTGCTCTATACTCCGGGACAGGGCACTACGAGCAGTACTTC.

Points on this clonotype: A much larger clonotype is one base distant, so this may be a read error. The chain uses TRBV4-1 and TRBJ1-5, with 7 bases fitting TRBD1. Germline CDR1 MGHRA, CDR2 YSYEKL. The length of the CDR3 is 15 residues. The CDR3 DNA is TGCGTCAGCAGCCAAGCGGACAGGAGCAATCAGCCCCAGCATTTT. This translates into CVSSQADRSNQPQHF.

V gene TRBV29-1 combines with J gene TRBJ1-4; unclear D gene. The CDR3 runs 13 residues. The V end was cut by 7 bases, the J end by 8 bases, with 17 bases between. CDR1 SQVTM and CDR2 ANQGSEA come from the germline V gene. In DNA form, the CDR3 reads TGCAGCGCCATAGGACCCGAAGGCGAAAAACTGTTTTTT. Encoded protein: CSAIGPEGEKLFF.

The chain combines TRBV30 with TRBJ1-1; perhaps TRBD1 as D (6 bases). There are 15 residues in the CDR3. Per germline, CDR1 GTSNPN and CDR2 SVGIG (reference sequence). Trimming stripped 5 bases from V and 5 bases from J, with 21 bases between. DNA for the CDR3: TGTGCCTGGGAGCACTCAGGTAGGACAGAAACTGAAGCTTTCTTT. Its protein product is CAWEHSGRTETEAFF.

This clonotype was counted ten times or more. J is TRBJ2-2 and V is TRBV4-2; tentatively, D is TRBD1 or TRBD2 (5 bases each). Trimming took 0 bases from V and 0 from J, leaving 14 bases between them. The germline V gene encodes CDR1 LGHNA and CDR2 YNFKEQ. This CDR3 contains 18 residues. CDR3 in amino acids: CASSQEAVGGANTGELFF. CDR3 DNA: TGTGCCAGCAGCCAAGAAGCCGTTGGGGGTGCGAACACCGGGGAGCTGTTTTTT.

This clonotype was recorded many times. CDR3: CASSASGTRGLRETQYF. In DNA, the CDR3 is TGTGCCAGCAGCGCGTCCGGGACTAGAGGCCTTCGCGAGACCCAGTACTTC. The chain links TRBV5-6 to TRBJ2-5; 8 bases are shared with TRBD2. Germline V gene data show CDR1 as SGHDT and CDR2 as YYEEEE. Unmatched junction bases numbered 16, after V lost 4 bases and J lost 5 bases. This CDR3 is built from 17 residues.

This clonotype was picked up many times. The chain combines TRBV21-1 with TRBJ2-4; the table's D gene call, TRBD1, was not cross checked with the DNA. TRBV21-1 is an annotated pseudogene. The CDR3 totals 18 residues. The CDR3, as DNA: TGTGCCAGCAGCAAAAAGGCAGGGGGGATACTAGCCAAAAACATTCAGTACTTC. Amino acids: CASSKKAGGILAKNIQYF.

The genes are TRBV6-1 and TRBJ1-1, with 7 bases identical to TRBD1. The CDR3 is 17 amino acids. Germline V CDR1 and CDR2: MNHNS, SASEGT. Unmatched junction bases numbered 13, after V lost 6 bases and J lost 0 bases. The CDR3: CASSGRLQGSMNTEAFF. The CDR3 bases are TGTGCCAGCAGCGGCAGACTACAGGGGTCGATGAACACTGAAGCTTTCTTT.

This clonotype was recorded many times. V usage is TRBV12-3 or TRBV12-4 and J usage is TRBJ2-7, with a possible D match to TRBD1 (5 bases). V lost 5 bases to trimming and J lost 6 bases, with 20 bases between them. The CDR3 extends over 15 amino acids. CDR3 residues: CASSPGTDSYPEQYF. CDR3 DNA: TGTGCCAGCAGTCCAGGAACTGACAGTTATCCCGAGCAGTACTTC.

This clonotype was counted many times. The genes are TRBV20-1 and TRBJ1-5, with unresolved D. This CDR3 has 15 residues. Trimming left V 1 base short and J 2 bases short, with 12 bases between. CDR1 is DFQATT, CDR2 SNEGSKA, per germline (reference sequence). CDR3 sequence (DNA): TGCAGTGCTAGAGCAACCCGGTACGGCAATCAGCCCCAGCATTTT. Protein product: CSARATRYGNQPQHF.

The rearrangement links TRBV20-1 to TRBJ1-1; 11 bases are a match to TRBD1. V was pared by 1 base and J by 13 bases, with 14 bases of the junction left unmatched. CDR1 and CDR2 (germline): DFQATT, SNEGSKA (reference sequence). This CDR3 is 15 amino acids long. In DNA, the CDR3 is TGCAGTGCTAGAGGAGGACAGGGGGCAATTGAGCCCAATTTCTTT. Translating gives CSARGGQGAIEPNFF.

The table lists this clonotype with many counts. J is TRBJ2-3 and V is TRBV13; D assignment may be TRBD1 or TRBD2 (5 bases each). V was clipped by 5 bases and J by 1 base, with 10 bases between them. Germline CDR1 and CDR2: PRHDT and FYEKMQ (reference sequence). This CDR3 spans 14 amino acids. CDR3 DNA: TGTGCCAGCAGCCCCGGGGACCGCACAGATACGCAGTATTTT. It specifies CASSPGDRTDTQYF.

This clonotype was seen ten or more times. This chain joins TRBV29-1 and TRBJ2-7; TRBD1 matches at 8 bases. The CDR3 loop spans 15 amino acids. V gave up 4 bases and J gave up 6 bases; unmatched junction bases: 14. CDR1 and CDR2 (germline): SQVTM, ANQGSEA. The CDR3 protein is CSVATSDRVRGEQYF. The CDR3 region has the DNA TGCAGCGTTGCTACCTCGGACAGGGTAAGGGGCGAGCAGTACTTC.

In this sample, this clonotype turned up many times. The chain couples TRBV29-1 to TRBJ2-7; TRBD1 is a possible D gene (6 bases). Germline values: CDR1 SQVTM, CDR2 ANQGSEA. Trimming took off 4 bases at V and 2 bases at J, with 12 bases between the two ends. This CDR3 comprises 13 residues. The chain's CDR3 is CSVAPGAPYEQYF. Here the CDR3 DNA reads TGCAGCGTTGCCCCAGGGGCCCCCTACGAGCAGTACTTC.

Comments on this clonotype: At one end, the junction sequence differs from germline, possibly due to a read error. The J gene is TRBJ1-2, the V gene TRBV6-5, with D possibly being TRBD1 (5 bases). This CDR3 comprises 17 residues. Germline V gene data show CDR1 as MNHEY and CDR2 as SVGAGI. CDR3 sequence reads: CSSSRLSKTATDYGYTF. The CDR3 coding sequence is TGTTCCAGCAGTCGCCTCTCTAAAACGGCGACAGACTATGGCTACACCTTC.

The chain has TRBV5-4 and TRBJ2-3; a possible D gene is TRBD2 (5 bases). This CDR3 has 16 amino acids. Germline lookup yields CDR1 SGHNT and CDR2 YYREEE (reference sequence). V was shortened by 4 bases and J by 3 bases, with 18 bases between the two germline ends. CDR3 coding DNA: TGTGCCAGCAGCGTAGAGCGGCGGATATCTACAGATACGCAGTATTTT. It encodes CASSVERRISTDTQYF.

This clonotype occurred many times. CDR3 region: CASSPPGQGGYEQYF. Here the CDR3 DNA reads TGTGCCAGCTCACCGCCGGGACAGGGCGGTTACGAGCAGTACTTC. This chain connects TRBV18 to TRBJ2-7; TRBD1 matches 9 bases. The CDR3 is 15 amino acids. J gave up 4 bases and V 3 bases, and 7 bases lay outside the gene matches. Germline assignment: CDR1 KGHSH and CDR2 LQKENI.

The table lists this clonotype with many counts. The V and J genes are TRBV18 and TRBJ2-1; tentatively, D is TRBD2 (5 bases). The V end was cut by 6 bases, the J end by 8 bases, with 11 bases between. The germline V gene encodes CDR1 KGHSH and CDR2 LQKENI. The length of the CDR3 is 12 residues. CDR3 residues: CASSRTADEQFF. The CDR3 DNA is TGTGCCAGCTCGCGGACTGCGGATGAGCAGTTCTTC.

This clonotype was seen repeatedly, ten times or more. The chain links TRBV30 to TRBJ1-2; tentative D call: TRBD1 (5 bases). The V end lost 3 bases, the J end lost 5 bases, and 13 bases lay between the germline ends. In germline, CDR1 is GTSNPN, CDR2 SVGIG (reference sequence). This CDR3 region has 13 residues. In DNA form, the CDR3 reads TGTGCCTGGAGCAATACGGACAAATATGGCTACACCTTC. Its translation is CAWSNTDKYGYTF.

The chain couples TRBV20-1 to TRBJ1-2; D is undetermined. The CDR3 runs to 17 residues. Germline V lookup: CDR1 DFQATT, CDR2 SNEGSKA (reference sequence). V gave up 0 bases and J gave up 0 bases, with 17 bases separating them. This chain's CDR3 is CSAREPPSAFPNYGYTF. CDR3 DNA: TGCAGTGCTAGAGAGCCCCCCTCAGCTTTCCCTAACTATGGCTACACCTTC.

This clonotype was picked up many times. J is TRBJ1-2 and V is TRBV29-1, with no clear D. Trimming shortened V by 5 bases and J by 5 bases, and 15 bases separated the two germline ends. The CDR3 is 13 residues long. Germline CDR1 and CDR2: SQVTM and ANQGSEA. The CDR3, as DNA: TGCAGCGTTTTCGACGGGCAGTCATATGGCTACACCTTC. As protein: CSVFDGQSYGYTF.

This clonotype was seen a handful of times. The chain uses TRBV7-9 and TRBJ2-2; D unclear. This CDR3 comprises 14 residues. Trimming removed 5 bases from V and 3 bases from J, with 10 bases in between. CDR1 is SEHNR, CDR2 FQNEAQ, per germline (reference sequence). As DNA, the CDR3 is TGTGCCAGCAGCGCCCGAGAGCACACCGGGGAGCTGTTTTTT. Its translation is CASSAREHTGELFF.

This clonotype was counted many times. The chain couples TRBV6-1 to TRBJ1-1; D gene uncertain. This CDR3 region has 13 residues. Trimming took 4 bases from V and 5 from J, leaving 11 bases between them. The germline gives CDR1 MNHNS, CDR2 SASEGT. Here the CDR3 reads CASSVKRGTEAFF. The CDR3 region has the DNA TGTGCCAGCAGTGTAAAGAGAGGGACTGAAGCTTTCTTT.

To note about this clonotype: This may arise from a read error, as a much more abundant clone is one base away. Here the CDR3 omits its conserved ending phenylalanine or tryptophan, so a read error is the likely source. The chain carries TRBV12-3 or TRBV12-4 and TRBJ2-7, with 11 positions matching TRBD2. V shed 5 bases and J 2 bases; nucleotides not matched to a gene: 5. The CDR3 has 15 residues. The CDR3 coding sequence is TGTGCCAGCAGTCTTCTACTAGCGGGGGCCTACGAGCAGTACTAC. It is translated as CASSLLLAGAYEQYY.

V gene TRBV5-5 combines with J gene TRBJ2-7, with a possible D match to TRBD1 (6 bases). The germline V gene encodes CDR1 SGHKS and CDR2 YYEKEE (reference sequence). CDR3 length: 15 residues. The V end was cut by 2 bases, the J end by 2 bases, with 14 bases between. The CDR3: CASSFILQGTYEQYF. The CDR3 region has the DNA TGTGCCAGCAGCTTTATCTTACAGGGCACCTACGAGCAGTACTTC.

This chain links TRBV12-3 or TRBV12-4 with TRBJ2-3; TRBD2 aligns across 11 bases. CDR3 size: 16 residues. Trimming at V came to 4 bases and at J to 5 bases, leaving 8 bases not matched to a gene. The CDR3 here is CASSWLAGGNGDTQYF. The CDR3 DNA follows: TGTGCCAGCAGTTGGCTAGCGGGGGGTAACGGAGATACGCAGTATTTT.

The CDR3 protein is CSPEVARGTEAFF. The CDR3 coding sequence is TGCAGCCCTGAGGTCGCCAGGGGGACTGAAGCTTTCTTT. The chain recombines TRBV29-1 with TRBJ1-1; 7 bases map to TRBD1. CDR3 length: 13 amino acids. Trimming took 8 bases from V and 5 from J; bases not matched to a gene: 11. Germline V lookup: CDR1 SQVTM, CDR2 ANQGSEA.

This clonotype was detected ten times or more. The chain combines TRBV28 with TRBJ2-7; 7 positions match TRBD2. CDR1 is MDHEN, CDR2 SYDVKM, per germline. The CDR3 has 14 amino acids. V was clipped by 6 bases and J by 4 bases; unmatched bases: 9. The DNA of the CDR3 is TGTGCCAGCAGATCCCGACTAGCTTGGTACGAGCAGTACTTC. As protein: CASRSRLAWYEQYF.